These 23 T cell receptor beta chains share one sample of origin, sequenced in a study of blood T cells in healthy people across ages. Alongside a J-beta primer mix, a sample-barcoded 5' primer served in a second PCR lasting roughly 6 to 11 cycles. TCRdb analysed the 5' RACE reads with MiXCR anew, one entry per CDR3 protein. The table shows more than 1,000,000 distinct CDR3 sequences, with less than 25% occurring only once. This same sample was also taken into another study, of T cells of mothers and their children.

Sequencing was carried out using blood. The origin of the receptors is a girl aged 2 to 10 in good health.

This clonotype was observed a few times. The chain is built from TRBV5-1 and TRBJ1-6; the D gene is possibly TRBD1 (6 bases). Germline loops: CDR1 SGHRS, CDR2 YFSETQ. The length of the CDR3 is 14 residues. Trimming removed 0 bases at V and 11 bases at J, with 12 bases between. The CDR3 DNA reads TGCGCCAGCAGCTTGGCAGGGGAAGGGACACCCCTCCACTTT. Protein product: CASSLAGEGTPLHF.

V usage is TRBV5-1 and J usage is TRBJ1-4, with a tentative D call TRBD1 (6 bases). Germline V CDR1 and CDR2: SGHRS, YFSETQ. This CDR3 is 13 amino acids long. The ends were cut back, 2 bases at V and 8 bases at J, with 10 bases in the middle. CDR3 protein: CASSLQGREKLFF. In DNA, the CDR3 is TGCGCCAGCAGCTTACAGGGAAGGGAAAAACTGTTTTTT.

This clonotype was found a few times. This rearrangement joins TRBV6-2 or TRBV6-3 to TRBJ2-3, with D unclear. V gave up 8 bases and J gave up 1 base, with 10 bases separating them. Germline V gene lookup returns CDR1 MNHEY and CDR2 SVGEGT. The CDR3 is made up of 13 amino acids. The CDR3 sequence: CASLNGGTDTQYF. CDR3 DNA sequence: TGTGCCAGCTTAAACGGCGGCACAGATACGCAGTATTTT.

This chain links TRBV20-1 with TRBJ2-5; tentatively, D is TRBD1 or TRBD2 (5 bases each). Trimming pared 5 bases from V and 11 bases from J, leaving 18 bases between. Germline loops: CDR1 DFQATT, CDR2 SNEGSKA (reference sequence). This CDR3 spans 12 amino acids. CDR3 sequence reads: CSAGDVLGEQYF. The CDR3 DNA reads TGCAGTGCTGGGGACGTATTGGGAGAGCAGTACTTC.

This clonotype was recorded a few times. The rearrangement joins TRBV12-5 to TRBJ1-1, with unresolved D. The V end was cut by 2 bases, the J end by 4 bases, with 8 bases between. The V gene's germline CDR1 is LGHNT and CDR2 FRNRAP. This CDR3 has 13 amino acids. CDR3 residues: CASGLMGSTEAFF. In DNA, the CDR3 is TGTGCTAGTGGTTTGATGGGAAGCACTGAAGCTTTCTTT.

The chain has TRBV29-1 and TRBJ2-3; TRBD1 might be the D (6 bases). Germline assignment: CDR1 SQVTM and CDR2 ANQGSEA. The CDR3 extends over 13 amino acids. The V end lost 7 bases, the J end lost 4 bases, and 15 bases lay between the germline ends. DNA of the CDR3: TGCAGCGCCCGATGGGGGCTGGCAGATACGCAGTATTTT. This translates into CSARWGLADTQYF.

This sequence joins TRBV7-9 and TRBJ1-4, with D perhaps matching TRBD1 (5 bases). Germline V gene lookup returns CDR1 SEHNR and CDR2 FQNEAQ (reference sequence). The CDR3 consists of 15 residues. The V end was cut by 8 bases, the J end by 2 bases, with 15 bases between. The CDR3 sequence is CASSVARGTNEKLFF. CDR3 nucleotides: TGTGCCAGCTCGGTTGCCCGGGGGACTAATGAAAAACTGTTTTTT.

This clonotype turned up a few times. The chain has TRBV3-1 and TRBJ1-1; D perhaps matches TRBD1 (5 bases). Germline loops: CDR1 LGHDT, CDR2 YNNKEL (reference sequence). This CDR3 has 16 residues. Between the trimmed V and J ends, which lost 0 bases and 1 base, there was a span of 12 bases. CDR3 in amino acids: CASSQELSRGNTEAFF. CDR3 nucleotide sequence: TGTGCCAGCAGCCAAGAATTGTCGAGGGGGAACACTGAAGCTTTCTTT.

The sample holds a few counts of this clonotype. The genes are TRBV4-1 and TRBJ2-2, with D possibly being TRBD1 (5 bases). Germline CDR1 reads MGHRA; CDR2 reads YSYEKL. CDR3 length: 14 amino acids. Trimming took 4 bases from V and 6 from J, leaving 12 bases between them. The CDR3 here is CASSPGNGAGELFF. DNA for the CDR3: TGCGCCAGCAGCCCAGGGAACGGCGCCGGGGAGCTGTTTTTT.

This clonotype showed up just a few times. The chain is built from TRBV4-2 and TRBJ2-1; D might be TRBD2 (5 bases). Germline V gene data show CDR1 as LGHNA and CDR2 as YNFKEQ. Trimming stripped 6 bases from V and 2 bases from J, with 17 bases between. The CDR3 is 16 residues long. CDR3 loop: CASRSSVTGTYNEQFF. Written as DNA, the CDR3 is TGTGCCAGCAGAAGCAGCGTAACGGGAACCTACAATGAGCAGTTCTTC.

This clonotype was picked up a small number of times. The rearrangement links TRBV10-3 to TRBJ2-3; D is undetermined. CDR1 is ENHRY, CDR2 SYGVKD, per germline. CDR3 length: 18 residues. V lost 3 bases and J lost 4, with 23 bases in between. The CDR3 is CAISDSFGERPVADTQYF. CDR3 bases: TGTGCCATCAGTGACTCGTTTGGCGAAAGGCCTGTTGCAGATACGCAGTATTTT.

In its sample, this clonotype was seen a few times. V gene TRBV4-1 combines with J gene TRBJ2-7; no firm D call. Germline CDR1 MGHRA, CDR2 YSYEKL. This CDR3 spans 14 amino acids. Trimming stripped 0 bases from V and 0 bases from J, with 6 bases between. The CDR3 bases are TGCGCCAGCAGCCAAGATAAGGGCTCCTACGAGCAGTACTTC. Translated, it gives CASSQDKGSYEQYF.

This rearrangement joins TRBV28 to TRBJ2-3, with 10 bases lining up with TRBD2. Germline V lookup: CDR1 MDHEN, CDR2 SYDVKM. The V segment lost 3 bases and the J segment 3 bases; nucleotides outside the gene matches: 9. This CDR3 is built from 17 residues. The CDR3 nucleotides are TGTGCCAGCAGTTTGGCATCTAGCGGGAGTGGAACAGATACGCAGTATTTT. It specifies CASSLASSGSGTDTQYF.

This clonotype was seen at least ten times. This chain connects TRBV20-1 to TRBJ2-3, with TRBD2 matching 8 bases. Germline V CDR1 and CDR2: DFQATT, SNEGSKA (reference sequence). The trim removed 0 bases at V and 6 bases at J, leaving 8 bases unmatched. This CDR3 has 15 residues. CDR3 sequence reads: CSARDQEREYDTQYF. DNA of the CDR3: TGCAGTGCTAGAGATCAGGAGCGGGAGTACGATACGCAGTATTTT.

This clonotype was seen repeatedly, ten times or more. The chain employs TRBV20-1 and TRBJ2-2; tentatively, D is TRBD2 (5 bases). V was clipped by 6 bases and J by 0 bases, with 8 bases between them. CDR3 length: 13 residues. Germline CDR1 and CDR2: DFQATT and SNEGSKA (reference sequence). The CDR3 sequence: CSARLPNTGELFF. The DNA of the CDR3 is TGCAGTGCCCGACTACCGAACACCGGGGAGCTGTTTTTT.

Worth noting for this clonotype: The junction departs from the called germline gene at one end, perhaps through a read error. V usage is TRBV25-1 and J usage is TRBJ2-3; 9 bases fit TRBD1. CDR1 and CDR2 (germline): MGHDK, SYGVNS. The CDR3 is 16 residues long. CDR3 sequence reads: CANSERQGEGTDTQYF. The CDR3 nucleotides read TGTGCCAACAGTGAACGACAGGGGGAGGGCACAGATACGCAGTATTTT.

In this sample, this clonotype turned up a few times. One end of the junction varies from germline; a read error may be responsible. This chain links TRBV2 with TRBJ2-6, with D perhaps given as TRBD1 or TRBD2 (5 bases each). The CDR3 sequence is 14 residues long. Germline V CDR1 and CDR2: SNHLY, FYNNEI. The CDR3 region has the DNA TGTACCAGCTCAAGACAATCCGGGGCCAACGTCCTGATTTTC. Protein sequence: CTSSRQSGANVLIF.

With respect to this clonotype: At one end, the junction sequence differs from germline, possibly due to a read error. The rearrangement uses TRBV4-3 and TRBJ1-1, with TRBD1 matching over 7 bases. Germline loops: CDR1 LGHNA, CDR2 YSLEER. The CDR3 covers 15 residues. This CDR3 is CASSQETGSNTGAFF. DNA of the CDR3: TGCGCCAGCAGCCAAGAGACAGGGTCGAACACTGGAGCTTTCTTT.

J is TRBJ2-5 and V is TRBV28; no definite D call. The J call may be in error: the DNA end matches TRBJ2-7 better. The CDR3 loop spans 14 amino acids. From germline, CDR1 is MDHEN and CDR2 SYDVKM. The CDR3 DNA follows: TGTGCCAGCAGTTTCTTTGGATCCAACTACGAGCAGTACTTC. Amino acids: CASSFFGSNYEQYF.

The chain carries TRBV27 and TRBJ2-7, with D perhaps matching TRBD2 (7 bases). This CDR3 is built from 13 residues. V was pared by 6 bases and J by 5 bases, with 14 bases between. Germline loops: CDR1 MNHEY, CDR2 SMNVEV (reference sequence). The CDR3 loop reads CASSPLGGDEQYF. In DNA, the CDR3 is TGTGCCAGCAGCCCCTTAGGGGGGGACGAGCAGTACTTC.

This clonotype was picked up one time. The chain links TRBV12-3 or TRBV12-4 to TRBJ2-7; 11 bases map to TRBD2. V dropped 4 bases and J dropped 3; count of bases not matched to a gene: 5. The CDR3 spans 15 residues. CDR3 sequence (DNA): TGTGCCAGCAGTTCCCCACTAGCGGGAGACTACGAGCAGTACTTC. Translated, it gives CASSSPLAGDYEQYF.

The rearrangement uses TRBV20-1 and TRBJ1-1; D unresolved. The germline gives CDR1 DFQATT, CDR2 SNEGSKA (reference sequence). The V gene lost 3 bases and the J gene lost 3 bases, with 17 bases spanning the gap. CDR3 length equals 15 residues. DNA for the CDR3: TGCAGTGCTAGGGGTCGGGCGTCGGTGTACACTGAAGCTTTCTTT. It is translated as CSARGRASVYTEAFF.

The chain has TRBV6-5 and TRBJ2-5; no definite D call. Gene TRBJ2-1 matches the end of the DNA better, so the J call may be wrong. Germline loops: CDR1 MNHEY, CDR2 SVGAGI. The CDR3 contains 15 residues. CDR3 DNA: TGTGCCAGCAGTTTACTTCCAGGACGGGACAATGAGCAGTTCTTC. This sequence encodes CASSLLPGRDNEQFF.